Reported below is one TCR beta chain. This clonotype was recorded at least ten times. Its antigen is unknown. Base qualities are not provided; no much larger clone lies one nucleotide away. The sample is drawn from a study of Graves' ophthalmopathy and Graves' hyperthyroidism listed by TCRdb under 2018. In terms of the full investigation: Peripheral blood was collected at initial diagnosis, prior to any treatment. In roughly 6 hyperthyroidism patients, the T-cell repertoires found in thyroid tissue were compared with those found in blood. The roughly 91 discovery patients were randomly split 7:3 into training and test sets. An independent validation cohort comprised 18 hyperthyroidism patients and over 15 patients who later progressed from hyperthyroidism to ophthalmopathy. To explore V-J signatures distinguishing ophthalmopathy from hyperthyroidism, a discovery set of 100 patients (43 ophthalmopathy, 55 to 60 stable hyperthyroidism) was enrolled. To tell Graves' ophthalmopathy apart from Graves' hyperthyroidism, and to predict which patients would progress to ophthalmopathy, the study relied on TCR beta repertoire signatures. Following sample collection, hyperthyroidism patients were given methimazole at a starting dose of 30 mg daily, and ophthalmopathy patients were given high-dose intravenous methylprednisolone. In total, 135 blood samples were TCR-sequenced: some 40 ophthalmopathy, 75 hyperthyroidism and some 17 hyperthyroidism-to-ophthalmopathy patients. Overall study outcomes, separate from this receptor: Ophthalmopathy was separated from stable hyperthyroidism by the 13-signature model with about 88% sensitivity and 81.08% specificity in cross-validation and with 80%/75% in the test set. In validation, the model predicted ophthalmopathy progression with more than 55% sensitivity and roughly 72% specificity; 12 predicted patients were CT-confirmed with GO in a median of about 6.1 months. Sample size was not predetermined statistically, and investigators were not blinded to group allocation. Most expanded thyroid clonotypes with a frequency above 0.001 also appeared in blood, which suggests that blood repertoires may reflect the immune response in the thyroid.

Ophthalmopathy patients were characterized by moderately to severely active disease, a Clinical Activity Score of at least 3, a NOSPECS grade of at least 4, and a disease duration under 3 months. Patients with other autoimmune diseases, uncontrolled infections, pregnancy or lactation were excluded from the study. Clinical symptoms, serum thyroxine, TRAb, thyroid ultrasound and orbital computed tomography formed the basis of the diagnosis. Ficoll-Paque density gradient centrifugation was used to isolate PBMCs from 9.5 to 10 ml of fresh peripheral blood. Trizol reagent was used to extract the total RNA, and its quality was then checked on an Agilent 2100 Bioanalyzer. For repertoire sequencing, the TCR beta CDR3 regions were amplified from RNA transcripts. A first-round RT-PCR used HTBI primers with the Qiagen OneStep RT-PCR kit, followed by a second-round multiplex PCR, size selection and purification. Libraries were sequenced on an Illumina HiSeq2000 using paired-end 100 bp reads. Per the source publication's procedure: Reads were processed with SOAPnuke, discarding reads with adapters, uncalled bases, mean Phred below 15, or no exact constant-primer or identifier match. COPE v1.2.5 was used to merge the high-quality paired reads. Each unique nucleotide sequence was treated as a clonotype, and MiTCR v1.1 was used to align the clonotypes to the IMGT TRB V, D and J references. Only V-J combinations with frequency above 0.0001 were analysed, covering over 99% of repertoires. A TCR clonal expansion and chaos score per V-J combination was defined as the ratio of F50 clonal expansion to chaos observed in the TCRdist matrix. Features were reduced by Welch's t-statistics and random forest to around 14 V-J combinations, which fed a naive Bayes classifier. The similarity between thyroid and blood repertoires was quantified using the Morisita-Horn index. TCRdb reworked the public reads: Q25 trimming with fastp, MiXCR clone assembly, productive beta chains retained. When rows share a CDR3 protein, they turn into one entry using the most common DNA and genes. TCRdb's processing, not the study's, gives the V and J calls here. The table for this sample lists about 370,000 distinct CDR3 sequences; 18% of them were counted only once. Together, the top ten hold more than 1.5% of the sample.

The germline V gene (reference sequence) sets CDR1 to MNHEY and CDR2 to SMNVEV. At the junction V is shortened by 6 bases and J by 9 bases; bases outside the gene matches: 2. CDR3 length: 12 amino acids, cysteine to phenylalanine. Left in the record is the CDR3 DNA by itself, 36 bases read in frame from the first base. Sequenced material: peripheral blood. The rearrangement combines TRBV27 with TRBJ2-2; 9 of the junction bases match TRBD1. This receptor was taken from a woman aged 18-35 years with Graves' ophthalmopathy. Donor details come from another sample of the same person, matched by shared clones. The CDR3 corresponds to CASRHRGRELFF. The DNA sequence is given as TGTGCCAGCAGACACAGGGGGCGGGAGCTGTTTTTT.